This T cell receptor (beta chain) appears in the sequencing data of a study of blood T cell repertoires in COVID-19. On the study more broadly: The samples span acute and convalescent COVID-19 from the United States, Italy and Spain. The analysed material was cDNA or gDNA that came from T cells, B-cell-depleted T cells, or PBMCs.

Original methodology: Reference gene primer amplification in the assay estimated nucleated cell counts. Sequencing was performed with immunoSEQ multiplex PCR; in TCRdb, only in-frame clones are kept and a portion is missing. V and J calls and clone size follow that table, whereas D and trimming were derived from the DNA. The data contain tens of thousands of clones, roughly 80% of them singletons. V was pared by 5 bases and J by 5 bases, with 12 bases of the junction left unmatched. CDR1 is SEHNR and CDR2 is FQNEAQ in the germline V gene (reference sequence). The CDR3 is 16 residues long. V is TRBV7-9 and J is TRBJ2-1, with 7 bases aligning to TRBD2. This TCR was sampled from a woman over 75 with acute or convalescent COVID-19. The sample was peripheral blood. For the CDR3, the DNA is TGTGCCAGCAGCCCCCCCTCCGGGACTAAAAACAATGAGCAGTTCTTC. Amino acids: CASSPPSGTKNNEQFF.